The sequence of this TCR beta chain was determined in a study of T cells in Graves' hyperthyroidism and ophthalmopathy (dated by TCRdb to between 2018 and 2021). Regarding the study in general: Peripheral blood samples were taken at the time of initial diagnosis, prior to any treatment. According to the paper, TCR Vbeta CDR3 sequencing was carried out on some 140 peripheral blood samples, which came from some 41 ophthalmopathy, 70 to 80 hyperthyroidism and roughly 17 progressor patients. Thyroid tissue and blood T-cell repertoires from about six Graves' hyperthyroidism patients were also compared in the study. Once sampling was done, hyperthyroidism patients were given methimazole at a starting dose of 30 mg daily, whereas ophthalmopathy patients were given high-dose intravenous methylprednisolone. To identify distinguishing TCR V-J signatures, a discovery cohort of about 100 patients was used, comprising some 45 with Graves' ophthalmopathy and around 57 with stable Graves' hyperthyroidism. For training and testing, the approximately 97 patients in the discovery cohort were randomly divided in a 7:3 ratio. An independent validation cohort of about 19 hyperthyroidism patients and about 16 patients who later progressed to ophthalmopathy tested prospective prediction of ophthalmopathy.

As regards this clonotype: What antigen it recognizes has not been identified. Qualities for individual bases were not recorded, and no much larger clone is one base off.

The cysteine opens and the phenylalanine closes a CDR3 of 12 amino acids. Just the 36-base CDR3 DNA is kept, in frame starting at base 1. Germline trimming: 8 bases from V, 4 bases from J; junction bases outside gene matches: 4. Amplification of TCR beta CDR3 regions was carried out from RNA transcripts. A first-round RT-PCR of the TCR CDR3 used the HTBI primer set with the Qiagen OneStep RT-PCR kit. A second multiplex PCR round built the libraries, followed by size selection and purification. The libraries were sequenced on an Illumina HiSeq2000 using paired-end 100 bp reads. Under the source paper's analysis protocol: Raw data were processed with SOAPnuke, discarding reads with adapters, uncalled bases, mean Phred below 15, or no exact constant-primer or identifier match. COPE v1.2.5 was used to merge the high-quality paired reads, and each unique nucleotide sequence was defined as a clonotype. MiTCR v1.1 was used to align clonotypes to the IMGT TRBV, TRBD and TRBJ reference segments. The analysis included only V-J combinations with a frequency above 0.0001, which together covered 99% to 99.2% of the repertoires. A TCS score was defined as the ratio of F50 (clonal expansion) to E x V (chaos), with BLOSUM62-based TCRdist applied between CDR3 peptides within each V-J. Welch's t-statistics and random forest reduced fewer than 550 V-J features to some 14, which were used in a naive Bayes classifier (R e1071). The public reads were quality trimmed at Q25 with fastp and then assembled into clones with MiXCR by TCRdb, keeping productive beta chains. One record per CDR3 amino acid sequence lists the most common genes and DNA. What appears here as the V and J calls and clone size reflects TCRdb's work, not the paper's. For this sample the table gives nearly 600,000 distinct CDR3 sequences, of which about 14% were detected only once. The ten largest clones add up to under 7% of the sample.

Hyperthyroidism patients were newly diagnosed, had a disease duration of under 2 months, and were aged 18 to 65 years. The study excluded patients with uncontrolled infections, other autoimmune diseases, pregnancy or lactation. Diagnoses were established on the basis of clinical symptoms, serum thyroxine and TRAb, thyroid ultrasound, and orbital computed tomography. For progressor patients, blood was drawn at the first diagnosis of hyperthyroidism, before any ophthalmopathy symptoms had appeared. PBMCs were isolated from about 9.1 ml of fresh peripheral blood by Ficoll-Paque density gradient centrifugation. Progressor patients were initially diagnosed with Graves' hyperthyroidism and developed ophthalmopathy during follow-up. Trizol reagent was used to extract total RNA, and RNA quality was then checked on an Agilent 2100 Bioanalyzer. The paper as a whole reports these results and caveats: A 13 V-J signature model separated ophthalmopathy from stable hyperthyroidism, with roughly 88% sensitivity and roughly 84% specificity in cross-validation and 80%/75% in testing. In validation, progression to ophthalmopathy was predicted by the model with nearly 71% sensitivity and under 85% specificity, a median of 6.5 months before onset. Sample size was not statistically predetermined, and investigators were not blinded to group allocation. Most expanded thyroid clonotypes (frequency above 0.001) were also found in blood, which suggests that blood repertoires may mirror thyroid immune responses.

Input material: blood. The sequence joins TRBV12-3 or TRBV12-4 to TRBJ2-5; 7 nucleotides in the junction match TRBD2. This receptor was identified in a woman aged 30 to 39 with Graves' hyperthyroidism that later progressed to Graves' ophthalmopathy. The CDR3 here reads CASGVAGETQYF. The nucleotide sequence reads as follows: TGTGCCAGCGGAGTAGCGGGAGAGACCCAGTACTTC.